These 21 T cell receptor beta chains were sequenced from one sample in a study of cytotoxic CD8 clonotypes in ibrutinib-treated CLL. The method was immunoSEQ multiplex PCR; TCRdb's version includes in-frame clones alone and lacks a portion of them. The table includes some 200,000 clones, around three quarters detected once. This sample comprised PBMCs, obtained after 24 months of ibrutinib treatment. The source of these receptors is a human donor with chronic lymphocytic leukemia.

The chain joins TRBV5-6 to TRBJ2-7, with 8 bases matching TRBD2. CDR1 and CDR2 from the germline V gene are SGHDT and YYEEEE. The CDR3 sequence is 14 residues long. V lost 1 base to trimming and J lost 2 bases; unmatched junction nucleotides: 2. CDR3 bases: TGTGCCAGCAGCTTGACGGGAGGGACCTACGAGCAGTACTTC. Translated: CASSLTGGTYEQYF. Full variable domain (rest looked up from reference TRBV5-6 and TRBJ2-7): DAGVTQSPTHLIKTRGQQVTLRCSPKSGHDTVSWYQQALGQGPQFIFQYYEEEERQRGNFPDRFSGHQFPNYSSELNVNALLLGDSALYLCASSLTGGTYEQYFGPGTRLTVT.

This clone was seen once. This chain uses TRBV15 with TRBJ2-1, with unresolved D. The CDR3 contains 18 residues. V was cut by 0 bases and J by 2 bases, with 17 bases left in between. CDR1 is LNHNV, CDR2 YYDKDF, per germline (reference sequence). CDR3 in DNA: TGTGCCACCAGCAGAGATTTTCTTTCTCGGCGGACCTACAATGAGCAGTTCTTC. It specifies CATSRDFLSRRTYNEQFF.

The chain joins TRBV6-1 to TRBJ1-4; D not resolved. Germline V gene data show CDR1 as MNHNS and CDR2 as SASEGT. The CDR3 runs to 13 residues. The germline V and J ends were trimmed by 9 bases and 0 bases, with 8 bases remaining between them. The chain's CDR3 is CASSWTTNEKLFF. The CDR3 nucleotides read TGTGCCAGTTCTTGGACAACTAATGAAAAACTGTTTTTT.

The CDR3 protein is CASTLMRGETEAFF. The CDR3 coding sequence is TGTGCCAGCACCCTTATGAGGGGAGAAACTGAAGCTTTCTTT. V usage is TRBV7-2 and J usage is TRBJ1-1, with D tentatively TRBD1 (5 bases). This CDR3 has 14 residues. Germline CDR1 SGHTA, CDR2 FQGNSA. V dropped 7 bases and J dropped 5 bases, with 17 bases sitting between them.

This chain joins TRBV27 and TRBJ2-7; the D gene is possibly TRBD2 (6 bases). The CDR3 is 11 residues long. V was pared by 6 bases and J by 7 bases, with 10 bases between. Germline assignment: CDR1 MNHEY and CDR2 SMNVEV (reference sequence). CDR3 loop: CASRGGTEQYF. The CDR3 DNA sequence: TGTGCCAGCAGGGGTGGGACTGAGCAGTACTTC.

This clone has a single count. The rearrangement links TRBV4-3 to TRBJ1-5, with D perhaps TRBD1 (6 bases). V lost 1 base and J 7 bases, leaving 11 bases between the germline ends. The CDR3 runs 14 residues. Germline V lookup: CDR1 LGHNA, CDR2 YSLEER. DNA of the CDR3: TGCGCCAGCAGCCAAGCTTGGGGGGCGCAGCCCCAGCATTTT. Translating gives CASSQAWGAQPQHF.

V gene TRBV15 combines with J gene TRBJ2-3; tentative D call: TRBD2 (6 bases). V was shortened by 2 bases and J by 7 bases, with 10 bases between the two germline ends. From germline, CDR1 is LNHNV and CDR2 YYDKDF (reference sequence). The CDR3 has 13 amino acids. The CDR3 spells CATSRLALNTQYF. CDR3 coding DNA: TGTGCCACCAGCAGACTAGCGTTGAATACGCAGTATTTT.

This clone was counted a few times. The chain links TRBV29-1 to TRBJ1-2, with D possibly TRBD1 on 5 matching bases. V was cut by 7 bases and J by 11 bases, with 17 bases left in between. The CDR3 is made up of 11 amino acids. Germline values: CDR1 SQVTM, CDR2 ANQGSEA. CDR3 amino acids: CSAGGTPHYTF. The CDR3 nucleotides read TGCAGCGCGGGCGGGACGCCACATTACACCTTC.

J is TRBJ1-3 and V is TRBV6-4; 9 bases map to TRBD1. V gave up 6 bases and J gave up 4 bases; unmatched junction bases: 7. The CDR3 sequence is 15 residues long. Germline-derived CDR1 and CDR2 are MRHNA and SNTAGT. The CDR3: CASRTGQGSGNTIYF. CDR3 in DNA: TGTGCCAGCAGGACGGGACAGGGCTCCGGAAACACCATATATTTT.

The chain carries TRBV30 and TRBJ2-7; D may match TRBD1 or TRBD2 (5 bases each). Germline CDR1 GTSNPN, CDR2 SVGIG (reference sequence). The CDR3 totals 13 residues. The germline V and J ends were trimmed by 3 bases and 3 bases, with 12 bases remaining between them. The CDR3 DNA sequence: TGTGCCTGGAGCAGGGACGGAGACTACGAGCAGTACTTC. Amino acid sequence: CAWSRDGDYEQYF.

The chain joins TRBV29-1 to TRBJ1-2, with D tentatively TRBD1 (6 bases). The CDR3 runs 13 residues. V was shortened by 6 bases and J by 0 bases, with 11 bases between the two germline ends. Germline-derived CDR1 and CDR2 are SQVTM and ANQGSEA. For the CDR3, the DNA is TGCAGCGTGGAAAGGGACACTAACTATGGCTACACCTTC. Amino acids: CSVERDTNYGYTF. The variable domain in full, completed from reference TRBV29-1 and TRBJ1-2, reads SAVISQKPSRDICQRGTSLTIQCQVDSQVTMMFWYRQQPGQSLTLIATANQGSEATYESGFVIDKFPISRPNLTFSTLTVSNMSPEDSSIYLCSVERDTNYGYTFGSGTRLTVV.

The chain links TRBV5-4 to TRBJ2-1; TRBD2 matches 7 bases. The CDR3 extends over 15 amino acids. J gave up 1 base and V 4 bases, and 5 bases lay outside the gene matches. Germline V lookup: CDR1 SGHNT, CDR2 YYREEE (reference sequence). CDR3 nucleotides: TGTGCCAGCAGCCGCACTAGCGAGTCCTACAATGAGCAGTTCTTC. Translated, it gives CASSRTSESYNEQFF.

The chain has TRBV15 and TRBJ1-2; no clear D. The V and J ends lost 0 bases and 7 bases respectively, with 9 bases between them. Germline V gene sequence: CDR1 LNHNV, CDR2 YYDKDF (reference sequence). The CDR3 totals 13 residues. CDR3 protein: CATSRDPRSGYTF. Written as DNA, the CDR3 is TGTGCCACCAGCAGAGATCCGCGGAGTGGCTACACCTTC.

The chain combines TRBV6-1 with TRBJ2-1, with D maybe TRBD1 (5 bases). Trimming stripped 1 base from V and 2 bases from J, with 9 bases between. CDR3 length: 15 amino acids. CDR1 is MNHNS and CDR2 is SASEGT in the germline V gene. The CDR3 is CASSEDRNPYNEQFF. The DNA for the CDR3 is TGTGCCAGCAGTGAAGACAGGAACCCCTACAATGAGCAGTTCTTC.

V gene TRBV18 combines with J gene TRBJ1-2; D is unresolved. Trimming removed 3 bases at V and 10 bases at J, with 15 bases between. The CDR3 consists of 13 residues. Germline lookup yields CDR1 KGHSH and CDR2 LQKENI. CDR3 region: CASSPREGGIYTF. The CDR3 region has the DNA TGTGCCAGCTCACCCCGTGAGGGAGGAATCTACACCTTC.

This clone was seen a few times. CDR3 region: CASSSDYRVDTQYF. The CDR3 DNA reads as TGTGCCAGCAGCTCCGACTACCGGGTAGATACGCAGTATTTT. The chain has TRBV7-2 and TRBJ2-3; TRBD2 is a possible D gene (5 bases). The CDR3 is 14 amino acids. The germline V gene encodes CDR1 SGHTA and CDR2 FQGNSA. The V end lost 4 bases, the J end lost 5 bases, and 13 bases lay between the germline ends.

The rearrangement uses TRBV10-3 and TRBJ2-7; 7 nucleotides match TRBD1. J gave up 7 bases and V 4 bases, and 16 bases lay outside the gene matches. Germline V CDR1 and CDR2: ENHRY, SYGVKD. This CDR3 is 16 amino acids long. The CDR3 protein is CAISAEPGQSVSEQYF. In DNA form, the CDR3 reads TGTGCCATCAGTGCAGAACCGGGACAGAGTGTTTCGGAGCAGTACTTC.

V usage is TRBV7-2 and J usage is TRBJ2-7; 13 bases align to TRBD2. The CDR3 contains 19 residues. Germline CDR1 SGHTA, CDR2 FQGNSA. J gave up 6 bases and V 5 bases, and 19 bases lay outside the gene matches. The CDR3: CASSVRTSGSSHPRFEQYF. CDR3 coding DNA: TGTGCCAGCAGCGTTCGGACTAGCGGGAGTTCACACCCTCGTTTCGAGCAGTACTTC.

The CDR3 spells CASSLTGGSHEQYF. In DNA, the CDR3 is TGTGCCAGCAGTTTAACCGGGGGTTCCCACGAGCAGTACTTC. The chain links TRBV27 to TRBJ2-7, with a weak D call TRBD2 (6 bases). Germline CDR1 MNHEY, CDR2 SMNVEV (reference sequence). The length of the CDR3 is 14 residues. The V and J ends lost 2 bases and 5 bases respectively, with 13 bases between them.

The chain carries TRBV11-2 and TRBJ1-1, with TRBD1 as a possible D gene (5 bases). This CDR3 region has 11 residues. Germline-derived CDR1 and CDR2 are SGHAT and FQNNGV. The ends were cut back, 4 bases at V and 6 bases at J, with 6 bases in the middle. This chain's CDR3 is CASSWGSEAFF. In DNA form, the CDR3 reads TGTGCCAGCAGCTGGGGGTCTGAAGCTTTCTTT.

This clone came up a few times. This chain links TRBV5-4 with TRBJ1-2; 7 bases line up with TRBD1. J lost 8 bases, V lost 4 bases, and 11 bases had no gene match. Germline V lookup: CDR1 SGHNT, CDR2 YYREEE (reference sequence). This CDR3 has 14 amino acids. The CDR3 DNA reads TGTGCCAGCAGCGGACGACAGGGACTGGTCGGCTACACCTTC. Its protein is CASSGRQGLVGYTF.